One sample yielded the 16 T cell receptor beta chains listed below, sequenced in a study of blood T cell repertoires in COVID-19. Measured with immunoSEQ multiplex PCR; TCRdb has only the in-frame clones, and not every one. This table has fewer than 150,000 clones, approximately 83% appearing once. Source material: peripheral blood. The receptor set was obtained from a human donor in a cohort sampled during active COVID-19.

V and J are TRBV5-1 and TRBJ1-6, with a weak D call TRBD1 (6 bases). Between the trimmed V and J ends, which lost 1 base and 7 bases, there was a span of 18 bases. Per the germline V gene, CDR1 is SGHRS and CDR2 is YFSETQ. The CDR3 contains 17 residues. CDR3 residues: CASSLRGAQGLNSPLHF. In DNA form, the CDR3 reads TGCGCCAGCAGCTTGAGAGGGGCCCAGGGGTTGAATTCACCCCTCCACTTT.

CDR3 loop: CASSPPSTEAFF. CDR3 in DNA: TGTGCCAGCAGCCCGCCGAGCACTGAAGCTTTCTTT. This chain links TRBV9 with TRBJ1-1; D gene unclear. V lost 4 bases and J 4 bases, leaving 8 bases between the germline ends. CDR1 and CDR2 (germline): SGDLS, YYNGEE. The CDR3 is made up of 12 amino acids. The variable domain in full, with the rest retrieved from reference TRBV9 and TRBJ1-1, is DSGVTQTPKHLITATGQRVTLRCSPRSGDLSVYWYQQSLDQGLQFLIQYYNGEERAKGNILERFSAQQFPDLHSELNLSSLELGDSALYFCASSPPSTEAFFGQGTRLTVV.

The chain combines TRBV4-2 with TRBJ1-4; 8 nucleotides agree with TRBD1. Germline V lookup: CDR1 LGHNA, CDR2 YNFKEQ. With 4 bases clipped from V and 7 bases from J, the junction kept 5 bases outside the gene matches. The CDR3 extends over 14 amino acids. The CDR3 loop reads CASSRTGKGEKLFF. Written as DNA, the CDR3 is TGTGCCAGCAGCCGGACAGGGAAGGGTGAAAAACTGTTTTTT.

The chain carries TRBV2 and TRBJ2-5, with no clear D. V lost 7 bases and J 0 bases, leaving 3 bases between the germline ends. This CDR3 is built from 11 residues. The germline V gene encodes CDR1 SNHLY and CDR2 FYNNEI. The DNA for the CDR3 is TGTGCCAGCACGTACCAAGAGACCCAGTACTTC. Translated, it gives CASTYQETQYF.

This chain connects TRBV7-9 to TRBJ2-2, with 8 bases lining up with TRBD1. The V gene's germline CDR1 is SEHNR and CDR2 FQNEAQ (reference sequence). The CDR3 runs to 16 residues. Losses at the gene ends were 2 bases for V and 3 bases for J; bases not matched to a gene: 5. CDR3 coding DNA: TGTGCCAGCAGCTTACGACCGGGACAGGACACCGGGGAGCTGTTTTTT. It codes for CASSLRPGQDTGELFF.

This clone is a singleton in its sample. V and J are TRBV11-2 and TRBJ1-5; D is perhaps TRBD1 (5 bases). Germline lookup yields CDR1 SGHAT and CDR2 FQNNGV. This CDR3 comprises 15 residues. V lost 1 base to trimming and J lost 2 bases, with 9 bases between them. The CDR3 here is CASSLGGLGNQPQHF. CDR3 nucleotides: TGTGCCAGCAGCTTAGGGGGCTTAGGCAATCAGCCCCAGCATTTT.

The rearrangement links TRBV28 to TRBJ1-2; D may be TRBD1 (5 bases). The V gene's germline CDR1 is MDHEN and CDR2 SYDVKM. Trimming cost V 7 bases and J 7 bases, with 13 bases left between them. The CDR3 totals 12 residues. CDR3 in amino acids: CASNPRGLGYTF. CDR3 in DNA: TGTGCCAGCAACCCTCGGGGACTTGGCTACACCTTC.

The rearrangement joins TRBV28 to TRBJ2-4; TRBD2 might be the D (6 bases). CDR1 MDHEN and CDR2 SYDVKM come from the germline V gene. The ends were cut back, 5 bases at V and 12 bases at J, with 20 bases in the middle. This CDR3 has 14 residues. Written as DNA, the CDR3 is TGTGCCAGCAGTGTCCCTAAGGCGGGGCTTTCTCAGTACTTC. This encodes CASSVPKAGLSQYF.

The CDR3 is CASSPGRGETEAFF. The CDR3 nucleotides are TGTGCCAGCAGCCCCGGGAGGGGCGAGACTGAAGCTTTCTTT. The chain couples TRBV9 to TRBJ1-1; weak D call: TRBD1 (5 bases). The CDR3 extends over 14 amino acids. The ends were cut back, 4 bases at V and 5 bases at J, with 15 bases in the middle. CDR1 SGDLS and CDR2 YYNGEE come from the germline V gene.

This sequence joins TRBV7-9 and TRBJ1-2; D is unclear. V lost 3 bases to trimming and J lost 7 bases, with 15 bases between them. The CDR3 has 14 amino acids. CDR1 is SEHNR and CDR2 is FQNEAQ in the germline V gene (reference sequence). This CDR3 is CASSFTAREAGYTF. Written as DNA, the CDR3 is TGTGCCAGCAGCTTTACCGCCCGGGAGGCTGGCTACACCTTC.

V and J are TRBV9 and TRBJ1-4, with 9 bases lining up with TRBD1. Germline CDR1 is SGDLS and CDR2 is YYNGEE. The CDR3 loop spans 16 amino acids. The ends lost 3 bases at V and 8 bases at J; junction bases unmatched: 11. The CDR3 region has the DNA TGTGCCAGCAGCGCCACCCCACAGGGGGCGAGAGAAAAACTGTTTTTT. It encodes CASSATPQGAREKLFF.

This clone was counted a single time. The rearrangement joins TRBV9 to TRBJ2-2, with D hard to call. The CDR3 loop spans 15 amino acids. Per germline, CDR1 SGDLS and CDR2 YYNGEE. The germline V and J ends were trimmed by 0 bases and 0 bases, with 6 bases remaining between them. CDR3 coding DNA: TGTGCCAGCAGCGTAGGTTCCACGAACACCGGGGAGCTGTTTTTT. It is translated as CASSVGSTNTGELFF.

The V call is TRBV6-4, the J call TRBJ2-3; D gene ambiguous. The CDR3 extends over 14 amino acids. V lost 6 bases to trimming and J lost 0 bases, with 10 bases between them. In germline, CDR1 is MRHNA, CDR2 SNTAGT. The CDR3 nucleotides are TGTGCCAGCAGCCTGTTTAGCAGCACAGATACGCAGTATTTT. Its translation: CASSLFSSTDTQYF.

The V and J genes are TRBV9 and TRBJ2-5, with D possibly matching TRBD2 (6 bases). The CDR3 runs 14 residues. Trimming left V 1 base short and J 4 bases short, with 11 bases between. The germline V gene has CDR1 SGDLS and CDR2 YYNGEE. In DNA, the CDR3 is TGTGCCAGCAGCGTAAGGCAGGGAGGAGAGACCCAGTACTTC. Its protein is CASSVRQGGETQYF.

The chain employs TRBV3-1 (or the pseudogene TRBV3-2) and TRBJ2-5; 10 positions match TRBD1. Germline CDR1 and CDR2: LGHDT and YNNKEL (reference sequence). The junction had 15 bases not matched to a gene; V was cut back by 4 bases and J by 4 bases. This CDR3 has 18 amino acids. The CDR3 DNA reads TGTGCCAGCAGCCCCTATGGCTACCGGACAGGGGGAAGAGAGACCCAGTACTTC. Translating gives CASSPYGYRTGGRETQYF.

The chain uses TRBV5-1 and TRBJ2-2, with 7 nucleotides matching TRBD1. Germline V gene data show CDR1 as SGHRS and CDR2 as YFSETQ. CDR3 length: 17 residues. With V trimmed by 3 bases and J by 6 bases, 14 bases remained unmatched. The chain's CDR3 is CASSSHARQGGAGELFF. The CDR3, as DNA: TGCGCCAGCAGCTCACACGCGAGACAGGGCGGCGCCGGGGAGCTGTTTTTT.